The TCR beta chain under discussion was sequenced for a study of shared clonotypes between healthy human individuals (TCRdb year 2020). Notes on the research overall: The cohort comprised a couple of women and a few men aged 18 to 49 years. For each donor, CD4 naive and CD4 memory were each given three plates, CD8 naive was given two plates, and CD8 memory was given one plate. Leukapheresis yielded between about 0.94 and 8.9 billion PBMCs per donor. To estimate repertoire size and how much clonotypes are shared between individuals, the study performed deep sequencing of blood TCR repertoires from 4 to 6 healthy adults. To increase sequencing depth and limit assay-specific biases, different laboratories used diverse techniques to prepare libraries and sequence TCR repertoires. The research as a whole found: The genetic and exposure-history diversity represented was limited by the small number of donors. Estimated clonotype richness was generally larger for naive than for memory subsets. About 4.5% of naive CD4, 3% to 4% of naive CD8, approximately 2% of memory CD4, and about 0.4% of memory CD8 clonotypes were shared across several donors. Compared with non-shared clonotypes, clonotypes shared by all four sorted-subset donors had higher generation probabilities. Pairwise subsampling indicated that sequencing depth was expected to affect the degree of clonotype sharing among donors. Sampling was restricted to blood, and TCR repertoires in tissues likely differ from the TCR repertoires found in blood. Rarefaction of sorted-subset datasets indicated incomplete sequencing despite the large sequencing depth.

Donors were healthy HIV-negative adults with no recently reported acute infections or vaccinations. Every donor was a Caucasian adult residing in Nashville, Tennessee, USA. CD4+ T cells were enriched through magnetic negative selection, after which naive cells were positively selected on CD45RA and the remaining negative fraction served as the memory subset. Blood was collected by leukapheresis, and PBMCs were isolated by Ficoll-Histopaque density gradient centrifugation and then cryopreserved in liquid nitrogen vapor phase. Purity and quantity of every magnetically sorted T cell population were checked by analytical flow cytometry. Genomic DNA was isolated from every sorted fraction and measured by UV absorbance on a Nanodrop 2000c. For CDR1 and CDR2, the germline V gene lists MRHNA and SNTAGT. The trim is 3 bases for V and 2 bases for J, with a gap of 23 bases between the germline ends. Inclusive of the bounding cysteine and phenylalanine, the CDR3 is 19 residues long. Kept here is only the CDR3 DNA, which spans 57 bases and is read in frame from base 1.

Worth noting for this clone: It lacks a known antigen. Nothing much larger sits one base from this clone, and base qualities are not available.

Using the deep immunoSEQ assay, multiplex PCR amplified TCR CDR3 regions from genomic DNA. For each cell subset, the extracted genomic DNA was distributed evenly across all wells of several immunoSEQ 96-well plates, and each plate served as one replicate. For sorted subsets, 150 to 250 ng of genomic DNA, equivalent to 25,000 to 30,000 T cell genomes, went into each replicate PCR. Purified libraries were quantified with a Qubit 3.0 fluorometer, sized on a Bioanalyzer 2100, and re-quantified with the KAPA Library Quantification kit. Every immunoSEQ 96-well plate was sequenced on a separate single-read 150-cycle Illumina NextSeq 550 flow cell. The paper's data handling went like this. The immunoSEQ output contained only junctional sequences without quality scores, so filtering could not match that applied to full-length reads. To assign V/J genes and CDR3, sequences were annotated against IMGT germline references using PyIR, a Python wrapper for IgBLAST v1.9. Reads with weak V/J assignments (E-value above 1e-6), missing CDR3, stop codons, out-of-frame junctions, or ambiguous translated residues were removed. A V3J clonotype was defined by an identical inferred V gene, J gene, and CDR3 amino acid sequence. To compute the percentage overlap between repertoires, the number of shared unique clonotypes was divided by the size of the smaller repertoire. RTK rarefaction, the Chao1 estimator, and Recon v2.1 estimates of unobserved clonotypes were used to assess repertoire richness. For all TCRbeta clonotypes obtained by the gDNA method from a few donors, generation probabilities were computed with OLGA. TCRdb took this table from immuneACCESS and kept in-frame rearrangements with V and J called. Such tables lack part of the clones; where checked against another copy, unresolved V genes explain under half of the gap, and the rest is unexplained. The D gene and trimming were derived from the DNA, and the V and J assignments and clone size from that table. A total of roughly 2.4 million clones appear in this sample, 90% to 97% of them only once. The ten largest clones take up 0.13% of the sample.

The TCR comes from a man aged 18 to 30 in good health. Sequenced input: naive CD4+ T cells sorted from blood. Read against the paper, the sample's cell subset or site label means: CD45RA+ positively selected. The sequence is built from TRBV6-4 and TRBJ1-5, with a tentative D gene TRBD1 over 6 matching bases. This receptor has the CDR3 CASSEPPWVRGDGNQPQHF. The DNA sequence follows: TGTGCCAGCAGTGAACCCCCATGGGTCAGGGGAGATGGCAATCAGCCCCAGCATTTT.